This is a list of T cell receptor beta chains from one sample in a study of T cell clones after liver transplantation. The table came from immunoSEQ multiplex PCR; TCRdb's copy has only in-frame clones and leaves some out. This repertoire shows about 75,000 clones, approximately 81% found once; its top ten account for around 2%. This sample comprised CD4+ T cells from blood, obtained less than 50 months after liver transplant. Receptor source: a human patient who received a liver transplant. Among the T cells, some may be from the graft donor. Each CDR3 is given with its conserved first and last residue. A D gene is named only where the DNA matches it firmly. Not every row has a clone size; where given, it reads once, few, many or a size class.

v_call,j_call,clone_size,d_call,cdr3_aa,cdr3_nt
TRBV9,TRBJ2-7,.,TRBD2,CASSAGLAGGSGEQYF,TGTGCCAGCAGCGCCGGACTAGCGGGAGGATCGGGCGAGCAGTACTTC
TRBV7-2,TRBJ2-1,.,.,CASRPYSSAYNEQFF,TGTGCCAGCAGGCCCTACTCGTCCGCATACAATGAGCAGTTCTTC
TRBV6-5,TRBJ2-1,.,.,CARQSPISISHEQFF,TGTGCCCGCCAAAGCCCCATCTCGATAAGCCATGAGCAGTTCTTC
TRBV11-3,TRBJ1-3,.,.,CASSTNTGTGNTIYF,TGTGCCAGCAGCACCAATACAGGTACTGGAAACACCATATATTTT
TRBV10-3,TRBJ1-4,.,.,CAISEKNPGVNEKLFF,TGTGCCATCAGTGAGAAAAACCCAGGGGTGAATGAAAAACTGTTTTTT
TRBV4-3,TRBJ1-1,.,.,CASSQSRGSTEAFF,TGCGCCAGCAGCCAATCTAGGGGATCCACTGAAGCTTTCTTT
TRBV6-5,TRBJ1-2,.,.,CASSYPYTF,TGTGCCAGCAGTTACCCCTACACCTTC
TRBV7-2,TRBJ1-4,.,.,CASSLGVSDEKLFF,TGTGCCAGCAGCTTAGGAGTGAGTGATGAAAAACTGTTTTTT
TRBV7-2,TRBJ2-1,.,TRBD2,CASSLTSGQGREQFF,TGTGCCAGCAGCCTTACTAGCGGGCAAGGACGGGAGCAGTTCTTC
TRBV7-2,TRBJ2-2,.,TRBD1,CASSPNRGANTGELFF,TGTGCCAGCAGCCCGAACAGGGGCGCGAACACCGGGGAGCTGTTTTTT
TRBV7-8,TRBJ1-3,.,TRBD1,CASSFLTGVSGNTIYF,TGTGCCAGCAGCTTTTTAACAGGGGTTTCTGGAAACACCATATATTTT
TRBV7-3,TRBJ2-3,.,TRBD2,CASSLIGRTDTQYF,TGTGCCAGCAGCTTAATCGGGAGGACAGATACGCAGTATTTT
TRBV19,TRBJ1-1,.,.,CASSTGFPGEAFF,TGTGCCAGTAGTACCGGATTCCCCGGTGAAGCTTTCTTT
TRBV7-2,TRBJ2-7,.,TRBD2,CASSLATSGYSYEQYF,TGTGCCAGCAGCCTAGCCACTAGCGGGTACTCCTACGAGCAGTACTTC
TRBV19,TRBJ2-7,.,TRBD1,CASSSVDRVNEQYF,TGTGCCAGTAGTTCAGTAGACAGGGTAAACGAGCAGTACTTC
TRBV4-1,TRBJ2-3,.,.,CASRHGPSSRRVEADTQYF,TGCGCCAGCAGACACGGACCCTCCTCAAGGCGAGTGGAGGCAGATACGCAGTATTTT
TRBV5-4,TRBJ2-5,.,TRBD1,CASSFLTGAETQYF,TGTGCCAGCAGCTTCTTGACAGGGGCGGAGACCCAGTACTTC
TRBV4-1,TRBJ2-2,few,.,CASSQPRAVPGELFF,TGCGCCAGCAGCCAACCGAGGGCTGTCCCCGGGGAGCTGTTTTTT
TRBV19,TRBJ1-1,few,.,CASSRGRGRWTDTEAFF,TGTGCCAGTAGTCGTGGACGGGGAAGATGGACCGACACTGAAGCTTTCTTT
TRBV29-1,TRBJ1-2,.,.,CSVSGGRGYGYTF,TGCAGCGTCTCGGGGGGCAGGGGTTATGGCTACACCTTC
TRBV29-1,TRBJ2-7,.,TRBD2,CSVFLSGSSEQYF,TGCAGCGTTTTCCTTAGCGGGAGTAGCGAGCAGTACTTC
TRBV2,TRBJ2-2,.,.,CASKLAPGELFF,TGTGCCAGCAAGTTGGCTCCCGGGGAGCTGTTTTTT
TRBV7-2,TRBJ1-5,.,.,CASSLVFDSNQPQHF,TGTGCCAGCAGCTTAGTGTTCGATAGCAATCAGCCCCAGCATTTT
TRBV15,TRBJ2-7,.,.,CATSRERSYEQYF,TGTGCCACCAGCAGAGAACGTTCCTACGAGCAGTACTTC
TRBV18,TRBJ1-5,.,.,CASSPLPDSNQPQHF,TGTGCCAGCTCACCACTTCCTGATAGCAATCAGCCCCAGCATTTT
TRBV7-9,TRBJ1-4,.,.,CASSLALSGRNEKLFF,TGTGCCAGCAGCTTAGCGCTCTCGGGCCGGAATGAAAAACTGTTTTTT
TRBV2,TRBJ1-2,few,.,CASSTNYGYTF,TGTGCCAGCAGTACTAACTATGGCTACACCTTC
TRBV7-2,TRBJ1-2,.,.,CASSLDIRGLNGYTF,TGTGCCAGCAGCTTAGATATTCGGGGGCTAAATGGCTACACCTTC
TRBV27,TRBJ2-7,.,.,CASSLKGGTYEQYF,TGTGCCAGCAGTTTGAAGGGCGGTACATACGAGCAGTACTTC
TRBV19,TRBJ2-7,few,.,CASSIVGSSYEQYF,TGTGCCAGTAGTATAGTTGGTAGCTCCTACGAGCAGTACTTC
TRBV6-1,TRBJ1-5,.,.,CASSGSYREGSSNQPQHF,TGTGCCAGCAGTGGCAGTTACAGGGAGGGTTCGAGCAATCAGCCCCAGCATTTT
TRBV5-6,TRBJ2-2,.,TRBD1,CASRPRNTGGNTGELFF,TGTGCCAGCAGGCCACGCAACACAGGGGGAAACACCGGGGAGCTGTTTTTT
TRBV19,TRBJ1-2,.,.,CASSRGQAPHYGYTF,TGTGCCAGTAGTCGGGGTCAGGCGCCCCACTATGGCTACACCTTC
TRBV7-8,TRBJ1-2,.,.,CASSSGGGDYTF,TGTGCCAGCAGCTCTGGCGGGGGGGACTACACCTTC
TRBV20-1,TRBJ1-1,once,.,CSAPMNTEAFF,TGCAGTGCCCCGATGAACACTGAAGCTTTCTTT
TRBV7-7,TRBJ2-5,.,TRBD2,CASSLAISGGAGETQYF,TGTGCCAGCAGCTTAGCTATCAGCGGGGGGGCAGGGGAGACCCAGTACTTC
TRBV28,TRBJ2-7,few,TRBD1,CATRDRGLSGRYEQYF,TGTGCCACCAGGGACAGGGGGCTAAGCGGGAGATACGAGCAGTACTTC
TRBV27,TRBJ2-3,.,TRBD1,CASSLNQAGTGTDTQYF,TGTGCCAGCAGTCTTAACCAGGCCGGGACAGGCACAGATACGCAGTATTTT
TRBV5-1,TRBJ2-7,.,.,CASSRDQGRYEQYF,TGCGCCAGCAGCCGGGACCAGGGAAGGTACGAGCAGTACTTC
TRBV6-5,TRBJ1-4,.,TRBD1,CASSSDRDVEKLFF,TGTGCCAGCAGTTCAGACAGGGACGTGGAAAAACTGTTTTTT
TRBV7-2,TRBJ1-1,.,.,CASSAGRQNTEAFF,TGTGCCAGCAGCGCAGGACGGCAGAACACTGAAGCTTTCTTT
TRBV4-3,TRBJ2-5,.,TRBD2,CASSPWGREETQYF,TGCGCCAGCAGCCCCTGGGGGAGGGAAGAGACCCAGTACTTC
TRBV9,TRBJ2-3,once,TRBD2,CASSQSSGGGTQYF,TGTGCCAGCAGTCAGAGTAGCGGGGGGGGCACGCAGTATTTT
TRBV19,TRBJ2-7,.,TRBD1,CASSTHDRGSYEQYF,TGTGCCAGTAGTACCCACGACAGGGGGTCCTACGAGCAGTACTTC
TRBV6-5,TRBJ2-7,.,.,CASSYSARGYPYEQYF,TGTGCCAGCAGTTACTCGGCTAGGGGATATCCCTACGAGCAGTACTTC
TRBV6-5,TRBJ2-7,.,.,CASSYSISGLAYEQYF,TGTGCCAGCAGTTACTCGATATCAGGGTTGGCCTACGAGCAGTACTTC
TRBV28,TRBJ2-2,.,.,CASTSRRQSGELFF,TGTGCCAGCACCTCTCGCCGCCAATCCGGGGAGCTGTTTTTT
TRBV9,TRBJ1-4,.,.,CASSKGGLNEKLFF,TGTGCCAGCTCGAAGGGGGGACTTAATGAAAAACTGTTTTTT
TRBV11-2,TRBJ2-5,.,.,CASSSGTAQETQYF,TGTGCCAGCAGCTCCGGGACGGCACAAGAGACCCAGTACTTC
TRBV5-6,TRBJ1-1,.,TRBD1,CASSFTGAPNPTEAFF,TGTGCCAGCAGCTTTACAGGGGCCCCGAACCCAACTGAAGCTTTCTTT
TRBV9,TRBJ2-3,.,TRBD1,CASSGKTGGTDTQYF,TGTGCCAGCAGCGGTAAAACAGGGGGCACAGATACGCAGTATTTT
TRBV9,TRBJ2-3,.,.,CASSATPDTDTQYF,TGTGCCAGCAGCGCTACACCGGACACAGATACGCAGTATTTT
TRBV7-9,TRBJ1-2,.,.,CASSWGHAGDGYTF,TGTGCCAGCAGCTGGGGACACGCTGGGGATGGCTACACCTTC
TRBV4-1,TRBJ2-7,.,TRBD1,CASSQAGNRGSFEQYF,TGCGCCAGCAGCCAAGCGGGTAACAGGGGTAGTTTCGAGCAGTACTTC
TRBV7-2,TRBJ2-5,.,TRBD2,CASSSTSGETQYF,TGTGCCAGCAGTTCGACTAGCGGGGAGACCCAGTACTTC
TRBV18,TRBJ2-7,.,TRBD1,CASSPTGDPYEQYF,TGTGCCAGCTCACCTACAGGGGACCCCTACGAGCAGTACTTC
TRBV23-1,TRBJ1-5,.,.,CASSQGVSEFDNQPQHF,TGCGCCAGCAGTCAAGGGGTGTCAGAGTTCGACAATCAGCCCCAGCATTTT